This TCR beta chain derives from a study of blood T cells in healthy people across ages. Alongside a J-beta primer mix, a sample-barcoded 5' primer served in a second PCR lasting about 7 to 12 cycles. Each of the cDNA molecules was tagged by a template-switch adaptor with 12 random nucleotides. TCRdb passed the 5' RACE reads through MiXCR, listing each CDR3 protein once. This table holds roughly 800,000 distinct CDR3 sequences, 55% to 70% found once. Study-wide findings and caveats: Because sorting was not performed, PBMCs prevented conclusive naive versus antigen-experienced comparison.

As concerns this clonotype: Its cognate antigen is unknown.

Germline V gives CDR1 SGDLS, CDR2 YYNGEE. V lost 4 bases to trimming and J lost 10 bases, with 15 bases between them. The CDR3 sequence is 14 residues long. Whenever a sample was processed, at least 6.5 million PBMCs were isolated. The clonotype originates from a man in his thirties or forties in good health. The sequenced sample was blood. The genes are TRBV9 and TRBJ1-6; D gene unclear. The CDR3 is CASSPRHTGSPLHF. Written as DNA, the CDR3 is TGTGCCAGCAGCCCAAGACACACTGGCTCACCCCTCCACTTT.